The T cell receptor beta chain under discussion was sequenced for a study of shared T cell receptors in the human thymus. Clones were read by immunoSEQ multiplex PCR, and TCRdb kept only the in-frame ones, dropping some. The sample carries approximately 730,000 clones, roughly 85% recorded once. V was clipped by 2 bases and J by 4 bases; unmatched bases: 4. Germline V lookup: CDR1 SGHVS, CDR2 FQNEAQ. CDR3 length: 15 amino acids. The data also belong to a second study, concerning human thymus T cells. That work states: Serving as donors were healthy Finnish infants, each of whom was having open corrective surgery for congenital heart defects. Thymic and blood repertoires appeared to show biased V and J gene usage.

The V call is TRBV7-8, the J call TRBJ2-2; TRBD2 aligns across 7 bases. Sequencing input: thymocytes. This clonotype was sampled from a girl under two years old with a congenital heart defect. The chain's CDR3 is CASSLWGGVTGELFF. The CDR3 region has the DNA TGTGCCAGCAGCTTATGGGGGGGGGTCACCGGGGAGCTGTTTTTT.